These 24 T cell receptor beta chains were sequenced from one sample in a study of PD-1 blockade in classical Hodgkin lymphoma. Profiling relied on immunoSEQ multiplex PCR, and the TCRdb table lists in-frame clones only, not all of them. The sample has around 2,700 clones, roughly 55% seen once. Noted time point: cycle 4 day 1 (C4D1), after more than five weeks of nivolumab. Every patient was affected by relapse after autologous stem cell transplantation, while exposure to brentuximab vedotin was not uniform. CD8+ T cell isolation from thawed PBMCs was performed by magnetic negative selection. This sample comprised CD8+ T cells from blood, obtained before the fourth cycle of nivolumab. These TCRs come from a human donor with classical Hodgkin lymphoma.

This clone was seen a handful of times. This is likely an artifact of a read error, given a far larger clone one base away. The chain carries TRBV11-3 and TRBJ1-4, with 7 bases identical to TRBD1. The CDR3 sequence is 16 residues long. Trimming cost V 5 bases and J 4 bases; bases outside gene matches: 10. Looked up from germline, CDR1 is SGHNT and CDR2 is YENEEA. The CDR3 here is CASSPQGGQSNEKLFF. CDR3 nucleotides: TGTGCCAGCAGCCCTCAAGGGGGACAGAGTAATGAAAAACTGTTTTTT.

The rearrangement uses TRBV5-1 and TRBJ1-1; the D is unclear. V dropped 0 bases and J dropped 2 bases, with 11 bases sitting between them. The CDR3 length is 15 residues. Germline loops: CDR1 SGHRS, CDR2 YFSETQ. The chain's CDR3 is CASSLVAENNTEAFF. In DNA, the CDR3 is TGCGCCAGCAGCTTGGTGGCAGAAAATAACACTGAAGCTTTCTTT.

The V gene is TRBV5-6, the J gene TRBJ2-3, with TRBD1 identical over 7 bases. The germline gives CDR1 SGHDT, CDR2 YYEEEE. The V gene end was trimmed by 3 bases and the J gene end by 2 bases; junction bases not matched to a gene: 6. The CDR3 sequence is 15 residues long. CDR3 amino acids: CASSSGQLVTDTQYF. The DNA for the CDR3 is TGTGCCAGCAGCTCGGGACAGCTTGTCACAGATACGCAGTATTTT.

This clone was counted only a few times. The chain links TRBV2 to TRBJ2-5; D ambiguous. V was pared by 3 bases and J by 7 bases, with 12 bases between. Germline V gives CDR1 SNHLY, CDR2 FYNNEI. This CDR3 has 13 amino acids. CDR3 nucleotide sequence: TGTGCCAGCAGTGAGTCCCCTTTGTCGACCCAGTACTTC. It is translated as CASSESPLSTQYF.

The chain uses TRBV15 and TRBJ1-2; the match to TRBD1 covers 9 bases. Germline CDR1 and CDR2: LNHNV and YYDKDF (reference sequence). The V and J ends lost 0 bases and 8 bases, in that order; junction bases with no gene match: 4. CDR3 length: 14 residues. The CDR3 here is CATSRDRTGDGYTF. DNA of the CDR3: TGTGCCACCAGCAGAGATAGGACAGGGGACGGCTACACCTTC.

This sequence joins TRBV11-2 and TRBJ2-7; a possible D gene is TRBD2 (5 bases). Trimming shortened V by 4 bases and J by 3 bases, and 13 bases separated the two germline ends. The CDR3 is made up of 14 amino acids. Germline values: CDR1 SGHAT, CDR2 FQNNGV. The CDR3 here is CASSSGPRGYEQYF. As DNA, the CDR3 is TGTGCCAGCAGCTCCGGACCCCGGGGCTACGAGCAGTACTTC. The full variable domain, with the rest looked up from reference TRBV11-2 and TRBJ2-7, is EAGVAQSPRYKIIEKRQSVAFWCNPISGHATLYWYQQILGQGPKLLIQFQNNGVVDDSQLPKDRFSAERLKGVDSTLKIQPAKLEDSAVYLCASSSGPRGYEQYFGPGTRLTVT.

There are a few counts of this clone. J is TRBJ2-1 and V is TRBV7-2; TRBD1 matches at 8 bases. Germline V gene sequence: CDR1 SGHTA, CDR2 FQGNSA. This CDR3 is 19 amino acids long. V gave up 3 bases and J gave up 8 bases; unmatched junction bases: 21. CDR3 amino acids: CASSFWPVVGQGIGDEQFF. CDR3 bases: TGTGCCAGCAGCTTTTGGCCGGTCGTAGGACAGGGAATTGGGGATGAGCAGTTCTTC. Drawing the rest from reference TRBV7-2 and TRBJ2-1, the complete variable domain is GAGVSQSPSNKVTEKGKDVELRCDPISGHTALYWYRQSLGQGLEFLIYFQGNSAPDKSGLPSDRFSAERTGGSVSTLTIQRTQQEDSAVYLCASSFWPVVGQGIGDEQFFGPGTRLTVL.

The DNA for the CDR3 is TGCGCCAGCAGCTTGGCCAGGGTAGGGAACACTGAAGCTTTCTTT. This translates into CASSLARVGNTEAFF. The chain has TRBV5-1 and TRBJ1-1; a weak D match, TRBD1 (5 bases). With 0 bases removed from V and 1 base from J, the gap between germline ends came to 10 bases. The germline CDR1 and CDR2 sequences are SGHRS and YFSETQ. The CDR3 covers 15 residues.

The rearrangement links TRBV2 to TRBJ1-4, with unresolved D. The CDR3 consists of 14 residues. Germline lookup yields CDR1 SNHLY and CDR2 FYNNEI. V lost 8 bases and J 0 bases, leaving 10 bases between the germline ends. For the CDR3, the DNA is TGTGCCAGCGGTTCTGGGGCAACTAATGAAAAACTGTTTTTT. This encodes CASGSGATNEKLFF.

The genes are TRBV18 and TRBJ1-2; D is possibly TRBD1 (6 bases). The germline CDR1 and CDR2 sequences are KGHSH and LQKENI. CDR3 length equals 15 residues. V lost 4 bases and J 8 bases, leaving 20 bases between the germline ends. The CDR3 DNA is TGTGCCAGCTCACTGGACAGTTCCCTTAGTGGAGGCTACACCTTC. This gives the protein CASSLDSSLSGGYTF.

The chain employs TRBV7-9 and TRBJ2-1; 8 bases match TRBD2. This CDR3 has 15 amino acids. Per germline, CDR1 SEHNR and CDR2 FQNEAQ (reference sequence). The junction had 12 bases not matched to a gene; V was cut back by 8 bases and J by 6 bases. The CDR3 region has the DNA TGTGCCAGCGGACTTTACGGGGGGGCCGGCAATGAGCAGTTCTTC. This sequence encodes CASGLYGGAGNEQFF. The entire variable domain, with the rest obtained from reference TRBV7-9 and TRBJ2-1, is as follows: DTGVSQNPRHKITKRGQNVTFRCDPISEHNRLYWYRQTLGQGPEFLTYFQNEAQLEKSRLLSDRFSAERPKGSFSTLEIQRTEQGDSAMYLCASGLYGGAGNEQFFGPGTRLTVL.

This sequence joins TRBV2 and TRBJ2-3, with D possibly TRBD1 on 6 matching bases. Germline CDR1 reads SNHLY; CDR2 reads FYNNEI. This CDR3 has 13 residues. V shed 8 bases and J shed 2 bases, with 11 bases lying between them. The CDR3 reads CASRDKITDTQYF. The DNA for the CDR3 is TGTGCCAGCCGGGACAAGATCACAGATACGCAGTATTTT.

The genes are TRBV4-1 and TRBJ2-1, with 10 positions matching TRBD2. The CDR3 spans 19 residues. The ends lost 5 bases at V and 0 bases at J; junction bases unmatched: 13. Germline V gene lookup returns CDR1 MGHRA and CDR2 YSYEKL. CDR3 nucleotide sequence: TGCGCCAGCAGCGAACGACTAGCGGGCGCCGGCATCTCCTACAATGAGCAGTTCTTC. Translation gives CASSERLAGAGISYNEQFF.

This clone was detected only once. This sequence joins TRBV5-6 and TRBJ2-5; perhaps TRBD2 as D (6 bases). The CDR3 covers 17 residues. The V end lost 2 bases, the J end lost 0 bases, and 17 bases lay between the germline ends. In germline, CDR1 is SGHDT, CDR2 YYEEEE. The CDR3 region has the DNA TGTGCCAGCAGCTTTGGGGGGTTGGGGGAACACCAAGAGACCCAGTACTTC. Its translation: CASSFGGLGEHQETQYF.

The chain links TRBV5-6 to TRBJ1-5; the match to TRBD1 covers 7 bases. With 0 bases clipped from V and 6 bases from J, the junction kept 6 bases outside the gene matches. CDR1 and CDR2 from the germline V gene are SGHDT and YYEEEE. CDR3 length equals 15 residues. CDR3 DNA: TGTGCCAGCAGCTTGGGGCAGGGGGTAGGTCAGCCCCAGCATTTT. It encodes CASSLGQGVGQPQHF.

V and J are TRBV7-9 and TRBJ2-1; either TRBD1 or TRBD2 may fit D (5 bases each). CDR1 and CDR2 (germline): SEHNR, FQNEAQ (reference sequence). V dropped 3 bases and J dropped 16 bases, with 19 bases sitting between them. The CDR3 is 13 residues long. CDR3 sequence (DNA): TGTGCCAGCAGCTTTCTGATGGGGGACGGATTATTCTTC. Translation: CASSFLMGDGLFF.

CDR3 nucleotide sequence: TGTGCCAGCAGTCCCCCCGGGAACTATGGCTACACCTTC. Its translation: CASSPPGNYGYTF. The chain joins TRBV27 to TRBJ1-2; D is unclear. CDR3 size: 13 residues. V was clipped by 5 bases and J by 2 bases, with 9 bases between them. Germline CDR1 and CDR2: MNHEY and SMNVEV (reference sequence).

This clone came up once. The chain carries TRBV5-4 and TRBJ1-2; D is ambiguous. Germline CDR1 is SGHNT and CDR2 is YYREEE (reference sequence). The CDR3 loop spans 16 amino acids. Trimming took 3 bases from V and 4 from J, leaving 19 bases between them. The CDR3 region is CASSSQRADITYGYTF. The CDR3 DNA sequence: TGTGCCAGCAGCTCCCAGAGGGCAGACATCACCTATGGCTACACCTTC. Supplemented by reference TRBV5-4 and TRBJ1-2, the full variable domain reads ETGVTQSPTHLIKTRGQQVTLRCSSQSGHNTVSWYQQALGQGPQFIFQYYREEENGRGNFPPRFSGLQFPNYSSELNVNALELDDSALYLCASSSQRADITYGYTFGSGTRLTVV.

This clone was seen a handful of times. The genes are TRBV11-3 and TRBJ1-1; D is perhaps TRBD1 (6 bases). The CDR3 sequence is 14 residues long. Germline V gene lookup returns CDR1 SGHNT and CDR2 YENEEA. Trimming cost V 6 bases and J 1 base, with 12 bases left between them. The CDR3 DNA is TGTGCCAGCAGTTATGGCAGGGGGAACACTGAAGCTTTCTTT. This codes for CASSYGRGNTEAFF.

The chain recombines TRBV5-6 with TRBJ2-7; the D gene is possibly TRBD2 (5 bases). Trimming left V 0 bases short and J 7 bases short, with 14 bases between. The CDR3 consists of 14 residues. Germline loops: CDR1 SGHDT, CDR2 YYEEEE. This chain's CDR3 is CASSLGRASWEQYF. As DNA, the CDR3 is TGTGCCAGCAGCTTGGGGCGGGCTTCCTGGGAGCAGTACTTC. The whole variable domain, filled in from reference TRBV5-6 and TRBJ2-7, reads DAGVTQSPTHLIKTRGQQVTLRCSPKSGHDTVSWYQQALGQGPQFIFQYYEEEERQRGNFPDRFSGHQFPNYSSELNVNALLLGDSALYLCASSLGRASWEQYFGPGTRLTVT.

This clone has more than one count but fewer than ten. This chain connects TRBV7-8 to TRBJ1-1; 8 bases agree with TRBD1. Germline V lookup: CDR1 SGHVS, CDR2 FQNEAQ. This CDR3 spans 15 amino acids. Losses at the gene ends were 3 bases for V and 4 bases for J; bases not matched to a gene: 7. The CDR3: CASSLSHRGGTEAFF. The CDR3, as DNA: TGTGCCAGCAGCTTGAGCCACAGGGGGGGCACTGAAGCTTTCTTT.

The chain couples TRBV4-3 to TRBJ1-3; possible D gene TRBD1, 5 bases. The CDR3 spans 14 residues. Germline assignment: CDR1 LGHNA and CDR2 YSLEER. V was shortened by 6 bases and J by 8 bases, with 17 bases between the two germline ends. The CDR3 coding sequence is TGCGCCAGCAGGGAGCGGGGGGAGGCGGACACCATATATTTT. Protein sequence: CASRERGEADTIYF.

This sequence joins TRBV19 and TRBJ2-7, with D possibly matching TRBD1 (6 bases). Deletions cut 5 bases from V and 4 bases from J, with 18 bases between. CDR1 LNHDA and CDR2 SQIVND come from the germline V gene (reference sequence). This CDR3 region has 15 residues. The DNA of the CDR3 is TGTGCCAGTAGTTATACAGGGATAGGAGCTTACGAGCAGTACTTC. It is translated as CASSYTGIGAYEQYF. The full variable domain, with the rest looked up from reference TRBV19 and TRBJ2-7, is DGGITQSPKYLFRKEGQNVTLSCEQNLNHDAMYWYRQDPGQGLRLIYYSQIVNDFQKGDIAEGYSVSREKKESFPLTVTSAQKNPTAFYLCASSYTGIGAYEQYFGPGTRLTVT.

CDR3 amino acids: CASSRIGAVSNQPQHF. The CDR3 DNA reads as TGTGCCAGCAGTAGAATCGGAGCAGTTAGCAATCAGCCCCAGCATTTT. This rearrangement joins TRBV28 to TRBJ1-5; no clear D. The V gene lost 5 bases and the J gene lost 0 bases, with 14 bases spanning the gap. Germline values: CDR1 MDHEN, CDR2 SYDVKM. The CDR3 has 16 amino acids.